This is a list of T cell receptor beta chains from one sample in a study of blood T cell repertoires in COVID-19. Assay: immunoSEQ multiplex PCR; the TCRdb copy retains only in-frame clones and omits some. This sample has some 290,000 clones; roughly 88% occur once, and the top ten carry approximately 2.4%. The sample was PBMCs or T cells enriched from blood (not recorded which). The source is a woman in her thirties or forties with acute COVID-19. CDR3s include the opening cysteine and the closing phenylalanine or tryptophan. The D gene is left open where the match is weak. Some rows have no size entry. The others give once, few or many, or a class for an expanded clone.

V	size	J	D	DNA	CDR3
TRBV7-2	once	TRBJ1-4	-	TGTGCCAGCAGCCTTACAGGGTCCTCCATACAAAATGAAAAACTGTTTTTT	CASSLTGSSIQNEKLFF
TRBV7-9	-	TRBJ2-5	-	TGTGCCAGCAGCTTAGTTACACCCACCGTAGAGACCCAGTACTTC	CASSLVTPTVETQYF
TRBV4-2	-	TRBJ1-2	-	TGTGCCAGCAGCCAACCTTTGGGAGTCGTCCTTGGCTACACCTTC	CASSQPLGVVLGYTF
TRBV2	-	TRBJ2-7	TRBD2	TGTGCCACCCAGACTAGCCAAAGGGCCTACGAGCAGTACTTC	CATQTSQRAYEQYF
TRBV7-6	-	TRBJ2-5	TRBD2	TGTGCCAGCAGCTTTCTAGCGGGGGTCCGAGAGACCCAGTACTTC	CASSFLAGVRETQYF
TRBV4-3	-	TRBJ1-1	-	TGCGCCAGCAGCCAAGCACAGAACACTGAAGCTTTCTTT	CASSQAQNTEAFF
TRBV19	-	TRBJ2-7	-	TGTGCCAGTAGTCCAGGAAAAGCGGCCCCACTCTCCTACGAGCAGTACTTC	CASSPGKAAPLSYEQYF
TRBV5-1	-	TRBJ1-6	-	TGCGCCAGCAGCCCCGAAGCGTTACAACCTACGGGTAATTCACCCCTCCACTTT	CASSPEALQPTGNSPLHF
TRBV29-1	-	TRBJ1-1	-	TGCAGCGTCATACAGGGCCCGAACACTGAAGCTTTCTTT	CSVIQGPNTEAFF
TRBV7-2	-	TRBJ2-2	TRBD2	TGTGCCAGCAGCTTAGGGGGACTAGCGGGGGTCACCGGGGAGCTGTTTTTT	CASSLGGLAGVTGELFF
TRBV7-2	-	TRBJ2-5	TRBD1	TGTGCCAGCAGCTCTTGGACAGGGCCAGAGACCCAGTACTTC	CASSSWTGPETQYF
TRBV19	-	TRBJ2-2	-	TGTGCCAGTACCCCGGCGGGTCAGGACACCGGGGAGCTGTTTTTT	CASTPAGQDTGELFF
TRBV27	-	TRBJ2-5	-	TGTGCCAGCAGTCCCACCCCGGGGTGGCAGTTTACAGAGACCCAGTACTTC	CASSPTPGWQFTETQYF
TRBV4-1	-	TRBJ1-1	-	TGCGCCAGCAGCCAAGAGCAGGGCTGGACTGAAGCTTTCTTT	CASSQEQGWTEAFF
TRBV29-1	-	TRBJ2-7	TRBD2	TGCAGCGTCACCGTAGCGGGATCGAGCTACGAGCAGTACTTC	CSVTVAGSSYEQYF
TRBV4-1	-	TRBJ2-1	-	TGCGCCAGCAGCCAGGGGGGGCAGGTGACGAATGAGCAGTTCTTC	CASSQGGQVTNEQFF
TRBV3-1/TRBV3-2	-	TRBJ2-7	TRBD1	TGTGCCAGCAGCCTATTTTTCCACAGGGGCGGGTACGAGCAGTACTTC	CASSLFFHRGGYEQYF
TRBV5-5	-	TRBJ1-2	-	TGTGCCAGCAGCTTAACAGGGACCTATGGCTACACCTTC	CASSLTGTYGYTF
TRBV28	-	TRBJ2-1	-	TGTGCCAGCAGCTCCCGGGACTTGGCCTACAATGAGCAGTTCTTC	CASSSRDLAYNEQFF
TRBV27	few	TRBJ1-2	TRBD1	TGTGCCAGCAGTCTCCAGGGGGGCCAGGGCCCCTATGGCTACACCTTC	CASSLQGGQGPYGYTF
TRBV7-6	-	TRBJ1-2	-	TGTGCCAGCAGCTTAGAGGCAGGGTTCTTCTATGGCTACACCTTC	CASSLEAGFFYGYTF
TRBV25-1	-	TRBJ1-5	-	TGTGCCAGCAGCAAGGGACACTATAGCAATCAGCCCCAGCATTTT	CASSKGHYSNQPQHF
TRBV18	-	TRBJ2-1	-	TGTGCCAGCTCACCCTCGCGGGGATTCTACAATGAGCAGTTCTTC	CASSPSRGFYNEQFF
TRBV28	few	TRBJ1-2	-	TGTGCCAGCAGTGAGCAGTCCCCAAGGGGTGGCTACACCTTC	CASSEQSPRGGYTF
TRBV30	-	TRBJ1-6	-	TGTGCCTGGAGTGGGACAGTACCGAATTCACCCCTCCACTTT	CAWSGTVPNSPLHF
TRBV7-9	-	TRBJ1-2	TRBD1	TGTGCCAGCAGCCCCACAGGGGACTATGGCTACACCTTC	CASSPTGDYGYTF
TRBV13	-	TRBJ1-1	TRBD1	TGTGCCAGCAGCTTAGAGGCAGGGGGCACTGAAGCTTTCTTT	CASSLEAGGTEAFF
TRBV5-1	-	TRBJ2-1	TRBD2	TGCGCCAGCAGCTTAGCGGGGGACAATGAGCAGTTCTTC	CASSLAGDNEQFF
TRBV18	-	TRBJ2-3	TRBD1	TGTGCCAGCTCCCTGGCCGGACAGGGGACAGATACGCAGTATTTT	CASSLAGQGTDTQYF
TRBV9	-	TRBJ1-6	TRBD1	TGTGCCAGCAGCGGGACAGGGAATTCACCCCTCCACTTT	CASSGTGNSPLHF
TRBV7-9	-	TRBJ2-3	TRBD2	TGTGCCAGCAGCCAATACGGGAGGGCCCTCACAGATACGCAGTATTTT	CASSQYGRALTDTQYF
TRBV5-6	-	TRBJ2-5	TRBD1	TGTGCCAGCAGCTCCCGTCCGGGACAGGGGGGTCAAGAGACCCAGTACTTC	CASSSRPGQGGQETQYF
TRBV10-3	-	TRBJ1-1	-	TGTGCCACAAAAACAGGGAGCACTGAAGCTTTCTTT	CATKTGSTEAFF
TRBV29-1	few	TRBJ2-7	-	TGCAGTTTATCCTACGAGCAGTACTTC	CSLSYEQYF
TRBV9	-	TRBJ2-1	-	TGTGCCAGCAGCGTGTCCGGCAATGAGCAGTTCTTC	CASSVSGNEQFF
TRBV18	-	TRBJ1-1	TRBD1	TGTGCCAGCTCACCATTGCTAACCGGGACAGGTGAAGCTTTCTTT	CASSPLLTGTGEAFF
TRBV4-2	-	TRBJ2-5	-	TGTGCCAGCAGCCAAGAAACCACAGGGACCCAAGAGACCCAGTACTTC	CASSQETTGTQETQYF
TRBV29-1	once	TRBJ2-7	TRBD1	TGCAGCGTTGAAACGGGGACAGCCTCCTACGAGCAGTACTTC	CSVETGTASYEQYF
TRBV30	-	TRBJ1-4	-	TGTGCCTGGGAACCCCAGGGGCTACATGAAAAACTGTTTTTT	CAWEPQGLHEKLFF
TRBV10-1	-	TRBJ2-1	TRBD1	TGCGCCAGCGGGCAGGGGGATTTTGAGCAGTTCTTC	CASGQGDFEQFF
TRBV5-1	-	TRBJ1-4	-	TGCGCCAGCAGCTTGCGGGACAATGGTGAAAAACTGTTTTTT	CASSLRDNGEKLFF
TRBV9	-	TRBJ1-3	TRBD1	TGTGCCAGCAGCACTCGGACAGGGTCTGGAAACACCATATATTTT	CASSTRTGSGNTIYF
TRBV24-1	-	TRBJ2-5	-	TGTGCCACCAGTGATTTGGGCCAGGGGGGAAAGACCCAGTACTTC	CATSDLGQGGKTQYF
TRBV5-4	-	TRBJ2-7	-	TGTGCCAGCAGCTTCCCTAACTCCTACGAGCAGTACTTC	CASSFPNSYEQYF
TRBV5-4	-	TRBJ2-1	TRBD1	TGTGCCAGCAGCCCCCCTGGGACAGGGGGTATGAATGAGCAGTTCTTC	CASSPPGTGGMNEQFF
TRBV12-3/TRBV12-4	-	TRBJ2-4	-	TGTGCCAGCAGTTTAGGACTTATTCAGTACTTC	CASSLGLIQYF
TRBV20-1	-	TRBJ2-1	TRBD2	TGCAGTGCTAGTGGGGGGAGGGAGCCCAATGAGCAGTTCTTC	CSASGGREPNEQFF
TRBV5-1	-	TRBJ2-1	TRBD1	TGCGCCAGCAGCTTAGACAGGGGTGTCTACAATGAGCAGTTCTTC	CASSLDRGVYNEQFF
TRBV5-4	-	TRBJ2-2	TRBD1	TGTGCCAGCAGCGACAGGGCGGCTCAGGACACCGGGGAGCTGTTTTTT	CASSDRAAQDTGELFF
TRBV24-1	-	TRBJ2-3	TRBD2	TGTGCCACCCAGAGCGGGGGGACCGGGGCAGATACGCAGTATTTT	CATQSGGTGADTQYF
TRBV12-5	-	TRBJ2-3	TRBD1	TGTGCTAGTGGTACCCGGACCGGGACAGGGGATCGAGATACGCAGTATTTT	CASGTRTGTGDRDTQYF
TRBV24-1	-	TRBJ2-1	TRBD2	TGTGCCACCAGTGATTTGGAGACTAGCGGGAGGAATGAGCAGTTCTTC	CATSDLETSGRNEQFF
TRBV28	once	TRBJ1-4	-	TGTGCCAGCAGTTTACAGGGGAGAGGTAATGAAAAACTGTTTTTT	CASSLQGRGNEKLFF
TRBV5-1	-	TRBJ2-3	TRBD2	TGCGCCAGCAGCTTGGCCCTAGCGGGTAGAGATACGCAGTATTTT	CASSLALAGRDTQYF
TRBV7-9	-	TRBJ1-3	TRBD1	TGTGCCAGCAGCTTAATGGACAGGGCAGTCGGAAACACCATATATTTT	CASSLMDRAVGNTIYF
TRBV4-2	-	TRBJ1-3	-	TGTGCCAGCAGCCAAGACTACTTAAGGGAAGGGGCTACTGGAAACACCATATATTTT	CASSQDYLREGATGNTIYF
TRBV7-2	-	TRBJ2-7	TRBD2	TGTGCCAGCAGCTTAGTAGGAGCGGGATCCTCCTACGAGCAGTACTTC	CASSLVGAGSSYEQYF